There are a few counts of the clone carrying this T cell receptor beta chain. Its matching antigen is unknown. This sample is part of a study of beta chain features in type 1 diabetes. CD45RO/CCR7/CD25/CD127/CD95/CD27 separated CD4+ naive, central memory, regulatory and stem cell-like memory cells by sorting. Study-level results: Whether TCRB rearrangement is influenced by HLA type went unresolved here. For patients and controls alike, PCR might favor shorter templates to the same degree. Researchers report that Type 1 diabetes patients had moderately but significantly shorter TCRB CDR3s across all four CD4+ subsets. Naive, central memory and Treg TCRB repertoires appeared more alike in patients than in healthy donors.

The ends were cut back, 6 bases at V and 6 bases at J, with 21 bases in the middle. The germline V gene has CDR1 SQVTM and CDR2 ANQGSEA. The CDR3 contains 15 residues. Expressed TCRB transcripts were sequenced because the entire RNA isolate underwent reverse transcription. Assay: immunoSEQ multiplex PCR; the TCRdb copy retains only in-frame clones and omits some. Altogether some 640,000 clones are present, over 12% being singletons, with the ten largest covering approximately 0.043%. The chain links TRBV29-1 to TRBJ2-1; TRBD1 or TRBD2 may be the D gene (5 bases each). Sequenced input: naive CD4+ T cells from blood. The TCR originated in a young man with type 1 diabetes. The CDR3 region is CSVLPVQGALNEQFF. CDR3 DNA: TGCAGCGTCCTGCCGGTGCAGGGAGCCCTCAATGAGCAGTTCTTC.